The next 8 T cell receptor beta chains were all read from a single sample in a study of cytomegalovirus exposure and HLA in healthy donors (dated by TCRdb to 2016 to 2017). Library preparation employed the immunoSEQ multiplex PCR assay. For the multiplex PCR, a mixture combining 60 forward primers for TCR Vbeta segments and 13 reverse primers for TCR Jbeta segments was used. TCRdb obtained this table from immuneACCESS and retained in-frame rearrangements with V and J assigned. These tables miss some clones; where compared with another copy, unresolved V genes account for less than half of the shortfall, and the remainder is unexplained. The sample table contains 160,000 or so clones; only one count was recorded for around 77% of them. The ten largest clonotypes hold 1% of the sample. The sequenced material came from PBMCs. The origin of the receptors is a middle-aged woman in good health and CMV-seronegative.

Here the CDR3 reads CASSRDSINQPQHF. The CDR3 nucleotides read TGTGCCAGCAGCCGGGACAGCATTAATCAGCCCCAGCATTTT. This chain links TRBV7-2 with TRBJ1-5; TRBD1 matches 7 bases. The V gene's germline CDR1 is SGHTA and CDR2 FQGNSA. The V gene end was trimmed by 5 bases and the J gene end by 4 bases; junction bases not matched to a gene: 5. This CDR3 spans 14 amino acids.

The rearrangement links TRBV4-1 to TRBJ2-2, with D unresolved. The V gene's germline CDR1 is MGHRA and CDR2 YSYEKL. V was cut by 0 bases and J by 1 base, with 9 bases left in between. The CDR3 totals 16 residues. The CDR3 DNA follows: TGCGCCAGCAGCCAAGAGACGTCGGGGAACACCGGGGAGCTGTTTTTT. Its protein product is CASSQETSGNTGELFF.

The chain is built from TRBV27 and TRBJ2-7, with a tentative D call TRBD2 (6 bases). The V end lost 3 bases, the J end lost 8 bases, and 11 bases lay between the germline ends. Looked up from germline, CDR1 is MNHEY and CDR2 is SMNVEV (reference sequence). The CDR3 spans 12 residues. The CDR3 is CASSFGSGKQYF. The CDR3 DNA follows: TGTGCCAGCAGTTTCGGGAGTGGGAAGCAGTACTTC.

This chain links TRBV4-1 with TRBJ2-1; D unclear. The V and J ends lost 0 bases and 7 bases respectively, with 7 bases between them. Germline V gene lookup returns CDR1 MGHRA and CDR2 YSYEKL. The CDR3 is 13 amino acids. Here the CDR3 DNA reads TGCGCCAGCAGCCAAGATCACGGGAATGAGCAGTTCTTC. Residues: CASSQDHGNEQFF.

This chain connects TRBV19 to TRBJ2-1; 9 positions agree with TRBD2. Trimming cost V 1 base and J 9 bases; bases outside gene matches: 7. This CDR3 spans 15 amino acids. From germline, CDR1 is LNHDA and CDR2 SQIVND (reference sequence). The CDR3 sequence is CASSIVGSGRGEQFF. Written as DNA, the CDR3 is TGTGCCAGTAGTATAGTTGGTAGCGGGAGAGGTGAGCAGTTCTTC.

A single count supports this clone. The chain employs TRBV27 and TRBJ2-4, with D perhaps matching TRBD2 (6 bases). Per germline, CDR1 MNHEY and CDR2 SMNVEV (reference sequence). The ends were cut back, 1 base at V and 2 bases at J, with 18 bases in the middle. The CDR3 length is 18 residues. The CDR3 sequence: CASSLFISPGDTKNIQYF. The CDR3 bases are TGTGCCAGCAGTTTATTTATATCTCCGGGGGATACCAAAAACATTCAGTACTTC.

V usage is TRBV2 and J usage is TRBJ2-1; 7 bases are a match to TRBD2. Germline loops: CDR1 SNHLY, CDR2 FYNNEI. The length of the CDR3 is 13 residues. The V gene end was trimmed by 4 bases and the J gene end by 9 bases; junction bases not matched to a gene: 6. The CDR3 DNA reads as TGTGCCAGCAGTGGGGGGGGACGTGGTGAGCAGTTCTTC. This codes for CASSGGGRGEQFF.

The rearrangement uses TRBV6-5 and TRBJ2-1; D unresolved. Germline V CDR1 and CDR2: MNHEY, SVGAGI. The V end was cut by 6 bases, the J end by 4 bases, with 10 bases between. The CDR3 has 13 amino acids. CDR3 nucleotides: TGTGCCAGCAGATACGCGAGTTACAATGAGCAGTTCTTC. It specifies CASRYASYNEQFF.